These 27 T cell receptor beta chains originate from one sample sequenced in a study of PD-1 blockade in classical Hodgkin lymphoma (TCRdb year 2020). Explained via the paper, the time point label denotes: cycle 4 day 1 (C4D1), after about 6 weeks of nivolumab. Every trial patient had relapsed after autologous stem cell transplantation, and cohorts A, B and C differed in prior brentuximab vedotin exposure. Preparation of the library involved the immunoSEQ multiplex PCR assay. Entries here come from immuneACCESS through TCRdb and include only in-frame sequences with V and J called. Some clones fail to appear in such tables; in the studies checked, an unresolved V gene covers under half of the shortfall, and the cause of the remainder is unknown. This sample lists tens of thousands of clones; over 75% were detected once. In total, the top ten clones hold over 35% of the sample. Sample: peripheral blood mononuclear cells (PBMCs), taken before the fourth cycle of nivolumab. The receptors here all came from a human donor with classical Hodgkin lymphoma.

CDR3 residues: CASRGDWTANTEAFF. For the CDR3, the DNA is TGTGCCAGCAGGGGGGATTGGACGGCAAACACTGAAGCTTTCTTT. This rearrangement joins TRBV6-5 to TRBJ1-1, with TRBD1 as a possible D gene (5 bases). The CDR3 is 15 residues long. Germline V gene data show CDR1 as MNHEY and CDR2 as SVGAGI. V lost 6 bases and J lost 2, with 16 bases in between.

This clone was seen a single time. This chain joins TRBV27 and TRBJ2-1; D remains ambiguous. V shed 4 bases and J shed 6 bases, with 13 bases lying between them. The germline V gene encodes CDR1 MNHEY and CDR2 SMNVEV (reference sequence). This CDR3 region has 14 residues. The CDR3 reads CASSSSVGINEQFF. Written as DNA, the CDR3 is TGTGCCAGCAGTTCCTCGGTGGGAATCAATGAGCAGTTCTTC.

The chain combines TRBV6-6 with TRBJ2-5; the match to TRBD1 covers 9 bases. Germline CDR1 is MNHNY and CDR2 is SVGAGI (reference sequence). Trimming removed 11 bases from V and 3 bases from J; junction bases left unmatched: 4. This CDR3 is 12 amino acids long. This CDR3 is CAGGQGKETQYF. The CDR3 bases are TGTGCCGGGGGACAGGGTAAAGAGACCCAGTACTTC.

This clone was seen only once. Here the CDR3 reads CASSIQGLEMNTEAFF. Here the CDR3 DNA reads TGTGCCAGTAGTATTCAGGGATTAGAGATGAACACTGAAGCTTTCTTT. The chain carries TRBV19 and TRBJ1-1, with D perhaps TRBD1 (5 bases). Germline CDR1 and CDR2: LNHDA and SQIVND (reference sequence). Trimming cost V 3 bases and J 0 bases, with 14 bases left between them. This CDR3 spans 16 amino acids. Full variable domain (missing parts from reference TRBV19 and TRBJ1-1): DGGITQSPKYLFRKEGQNVTLSCEQNLNHDAMYWYRQDPGQGLRLIYYSQIVNDFQKGDIAEGYSVSREKKESFPLTVTSAQKNPTAFYLCASSIQGLEMNTEAFFGQGTRLTVV.

V and J are TRBV18 and TRBJ1-2; 7 nucleotides match TRBD1. The CDR3 sequence is 15 residues long. The V gene end was trimmed by 3 bases and the J gene end by 2 bases; junction bases not matched to a gene: 6. Looked up from germline, CDR1 is KGHSH and CDR2 is LQKENI. The CDR3 coding sequence is TGTGCCAGCTCACCGCGAGGGGGCGGGAACTATGGCTACACCTTC. Translating gives CASSPRGGGNYGYTF. Full variable domain (rest looked up from reference TRBV18 and TRBJ1-2): NAGVMQNPRHLVRRRGQEARLRCSPMKGHSHVYWYRQLPEEGLKFMVYLQKENIIDESGMPKERFSAEFPKEGPSILRIQQVVRGDSAAYFCASSPRGGGNYGYTFGSGTRLTVV.

The chain carries TRBV28 and TRBJ2-3, with a tentative D call TRBD2 (5 bases). The CDR3 contains 15 residues. The germline V gene encodes CDR1 MDHEN and CDR2 SYDVKM. V dropped 3 bases and J dropped 3 bases, with 13 bases sitting between them. CDR3 DNA sequence: TGTGCCAGCAGTTTGACCGGGGTAGGGACAGATACGCAGTATTTT. It specifies CASSLTGVGTDTQYF.

Only one count was recorded for this clone. The chain recombines TRBV18 with TRBJ1-1; no reliable D call. With 6 bases removed from V and 4 bases from J, the gap between germline ends came to 12 bases. The CDR3 covers 13 residues. Per the germline V gene, CDR1 is KGHSH and CDR2 is LQKENI. The CDR3 region has the DNA TGTGCCAGCTCGGAGGGAAGGGCCACTGAAGCTTTCTTT. Amino acids: CASSEGRATEAFF.

The rearrangement joins TRBV11-2 to TRBJ1-5, with D possibly TRBD1 on 5 matching bases. Trimming left V 5 bases short and J 7 bases short, with 21 bases between. Germline V gives CDR1 SGHAT, CDR2 FQNNGV. There are 16 residues in the CDR3. Here the CDR3 reads CASSPFAGGSQQPQHF. CDR3 DNA sequence: TGTGCCAGCAGCCCCTTCGCTGGGGGAAGCCAACAGCCCCAGCATTTT.

The V call is TRBV7-2, the J call TRBJ2-7; D possibly uses TRBD1 or TRBD2 (6 bases each). The CDR3 loop spans 14 amino acids. V lost 5 bases and J 2 bases, leaving 13 bases between the germline ends. CDR1 and CDR2 from the germline V gene are SGHTA and FQGNSA. CDR3 protein: CASSPRRGPYEQYF. CDR3 nucleotides: TGTGCCAGCAGCCCACGACGGGGGCCCTACGAGCAGTACTTC.

The count of this clone is one. The chain joins TRBV11-3 to TRBJ1-2, with D perhaps TRBD1 (5 bases). The CDR3 is made up of 14 amino acids. Germline V CDR1 and CDR2: SGHNT, YENEEA. V lost 7 bases and J lost 2, with 14 bases in between. CDR3 sequence: CASTPGEGNYGYTF. The CDR3 region has the DNA TGTGCCAGCACCCCGGGGGAGGGAAACTATGGCTACACCTTC.

J is TRBJ1-4 and V is TRBV2; the D gene is possibly TRBD1 (6 bases). Germline CDR1 is SNHLY and CDR2 is FYNNEI. V was trimmed by 8 bases and J by 3 bases, leaving 16 bases between them. The CDR3 consists of 15 residues. The CDR3 DNA reads TGTGCCAGCCACGTACAGGGCGTCCCTAATGAAAAACTGTTTTTT. Translation gives CASHVQGVPNEKLFF.

The gene calls are TRBV7-2 and TRBJ1-1, with D maybe TRBD1 (5 bases). The CDR3 consists of 13 residues. Germline-derived CDR1 and CDR2 are SGHTA and FQGNSA. The germline V and J ends were trimmed by 1 base and 11 bases, with 14 bases remaining between them. In DNA, the CDR3 is TGTGCCAGCAGCTTAGAGAGGAGAGGGGTGGCTTTCTTT. Translated, it gives CASSLERRGVAFF. Combining the CDR3 with reference TRBV7-2 and TRBJ1-1 gives the whole variable domain GAGVSQSPSNKVTEKGKDVELRCDPISGHTALYWYRQSLGQGLEFLIYFQGNSAPDKSGLPSDRFSAERTGGSVSTLTIQRTQQEDSAVYLCASSLERRGVAFFGQGTRLTVV.

The chain uses TRBV18 and TRBJ1-1; D uncertain. CDR3 length: 16 amino acids. V gave up 0 bases and J gave up 1 base, with 12 bases separating them. CDR1 KGHSH and CDR2 LQKENI come from the germline V gene. CDR3 bases: TGTGCCAGCTCACCACCAAGTCAACGGACGAACACTGAAGCTTTCTTT. Translation: CASSPPSQRTNTEAFF.

V gene TRBV7-9 combines with J gene TRBJ1-1; D might be TRBD1 (6 bases). The CDR3 loop spans 13 amino acids. Trimming took off 5 bases at V and 11 bases at J, with 18 bases between the two ends. Looked up from germline, CDR1 is SEHNR and CDR2 is FQNEAQ (reference sequence). Here the CDR3 reads CASSRAGGDRAFF. DNA for the CDR3: TGTGCCAGCAGCCGCGCCGGGGGCGATCGGGCTTTCTTT.

The rearrangement links TRBV4-3 to TRBJ1-1, with D possibly matching TRBD1 (5 bases). The CDR3 totals 13 residues. The germline gives CDR1 LGHNA, CDR2 YSLEER. V lost 3 bases to trimming and J lost 5 bases, with 10 bases between them. The CDR3, as DNA: TGCGCCAGCAGCCAGGGGACGTATACTGAAGCTTTCTTT. It codes for CASSQGTYTEAFF.

The chain couples TRBV11-1 to TRBJ2-7; TRBD1 aligns across 10 bases. CDR1 is SGHAT and CDR2 is FQDESV in the germline V gene (reference sequence). The junction had 6 bases not matched to a gene; V was cut back by 5 bases and J by 5 bases. The CDR3 consists of 14 residues. The CDR3 region is CASSPRTGGNEQYF. The CDR3 DNA follows: TGTGCCAGCAGCCCCCGGACAGGGGGAAACGAGCAGTACTTC.

The chain couples TRBV4-2 to TRBJ2-7, with a weak D call TRBD2 (7 bases). This CDR3 is 16 amino acids long. V dropped 1 base and J dropped 6 bases, with 19 bases sitting between them. Per germline, CDR1 LGHNA and CDR2 YNFKEQ. The CDR3 region has the DNA TGTGCCAGCAGCCAAGGGACTTGGGGGGGGGCCACCGAGCAGTACTTC. Translation gives CASSQGTWGGATEQYF.

This chain joins TRBV19 and TRBJ1-5; D is undetermined. Germline assignment: CDR1 LNHDA and CDR2 SQIVND (reference sequence). This CDR3 has 16 residues. V shed 3 bases and J shed 7 bases, with 19 bases lying between them. The CDR3 protein is CASSIGPGENVQPQHF. The CDR3 region has the DNA TGTGCCAGTAGTATCGGGCCGGGAGAGAACGTGCAGCCCCAGCATTTT.

The chain has TRBV7-8 and TRBJ1-1; D perhaps matches TRBD1 (5 bases). Germline V gives CDR1 SGHVS, CDR2 FQNEAQ. Trimming took 1 base from V and 4 from J, leaving 16 bases between them. The CDR3 has 16 amino acids. The CDR3 bases are TGTGCCAGCAGCTTAGGGAGGGGCGCGAAGGGCACTGAAGCTTTCTTT. It specifies CASSLGRGAKGTEAFF.

This clone appeared a few times. The V call is TRBV5-1, the J call TRBJ2-7; D uncertain. CDR1 and CDR2 from the germline V gene are SGHRS and YFSETQ. This CDR3 has 14 residues. V was pared by 1 base and J by 0 bases, with 8 bases between. CDR3 region: CASSLSGSSYEQYF. DNA of the CDR3: TGCGCCAGCAGCTTGTCCGGAAGCTCCTACGAGCAGTACTTC.

The rearrangement joins TRBV6-6 to TRBJ2-7; 8 bases fit TRBD2. The germline gives CDR1 MNHNY, CDR2 SVGAGI (reference sequence). With 4 bases clipped from V and 4 bases from J, the junction kept 9 bases outside the gene matches. This CDR3 is 15 amino acids long. CDR3 region: CASSLTGGGQYEQYF. DNA for the CDR3: TGTGCCAGCAGTTTGACGGGGGGGGGCCAATACGAGCAGTACTTC.

The V and J genes are TRBV9 and TRBJ1-1; unclear D gene. The CDR3 has 14 residues. In germline, CDR1 is SGDLS, CDR2 YYNGEE. Trimming removed 0 bases at V and 3 bases at J, with 9 bases between. The CDR3 sequence: CASSVDPSYTEAFF. The CDR3 nucleotides are TGTGCCAGCAGCGTAGATCCTTCCTACACTGAAGCTTTCTTT.

The chain employs TRBV7-9 and TRBJ1-2, with unresolved D. The CDR3 loop spans 13 amino acids. Germline CDR1 is SEHNR and CDR2 is FQNEAQ (reference sequence). V lost 3 bases and J 1 base, leaving 6 bases between the germline ends. The CDR3: CASSLRDNYGYTF. CDR3 bases: TGTGCCAGCAGCTTGCGGGATAACTATGGCTACACCTTC.

The V gene is TRBV29-1, the J gene TRBJ2-5; perhaps TRBD1 as D (6 bases). Germline CDR1 and CDR2: SQVTM and ANQGSEA. Trimming removed 4 bases from V and 2 bases from J, with 17 bases in between. The CDR3 is 15 residues long. The CDR3 here is CSVAEDSDSQETQYF. DNA of the CDR3: TGCAGCGTTGCCGAAGATTCGGACAGTCAAGAGACCCAGTACTTC.

The chain uses TRBV18 and TRBJ1-4, with a possible D match to TRBD1 (6 bases). The V and J ends lost 6 bases and 10 bases respectively, with 18 bases between them. The germline V gene has CDR1 KGHSH and CDR2 LQKENI. This CDR3 has 14 amino acids. The CDR3 DNA reads as TGTGCCAGCTCGGCTACTAGGACAGAGGGAAAACTGTTTTTT. It yields the protein CASSATRTEGKLFF.

This chain uses TRBV7-8 with TRBJ2-1, with D perhaps matching TRBD2 (8 bases). The germline CDR1 and CDR2 sequences are SGHVS and FQNEAQ. The CDR3 runs 19 residues. V was cut by 5 bases and J by 4 bases, with 27 bases left in between. CDR3 loop: CASSPGGGGDGGGYNEQFF. As DNA, the CDR3 is TGTGCCAGCAGCCCGGGAGGGGGCGGCGACGGTGGTGGGTACAATGAGCAGTTCTTC.

This clone showed up just a few times. This chain connects TRBV7-6 to TRBJ1-1; D remains ambiguous. CDR3 length equals 13 residues. The V gene lost 5 bases and the J gene lost 1 base, with 8 bases spanning the gap. Germline V gene data show CDR1 as SGHVS and CDR2 as FNYEAQ. The CDR3 DNA reads TGTGCCAGCAGCCGAACAGAGAACACTGAAGCTTTCTTT. Translated: CASSRTENTEAFF.